Listed below are T cell receptor beta chains from one sample, sequenced in a study of Ad26.COV2.S vaccination and SARS-CoV-2 variants. Generated by immunoSEQ multiplex PCR, the TCRdb table keeps only in-frame clones and is missing some. Counted here are 410,000 or so clones, about 90% occurring once; the ten biggest clones make up under 2%. Sequences were derived from peripheral blood, sampled in a trial of Ad26.COV2.S vaccine versus placebo. The receptors were gathered from a person between 18 and 65 years old who received the Ad26.COV2.S COVID-19 vaccine or a placebo. Each CDR3 is given with its conserved first and last residue. Each record gives: V gene, J gene, CDR3 protein.

TRBV5-1	TRBJ2-2	CASSLGVTSFTGELFF
TRBV6-2/TRBV6-3	TRBJ2-2	CASSYTRTGVPFRTGELFF
TRBV7-9	TRBJ1-6	CASNRDRGNSPLHF
TRBV12-2	TRBJ2-1	CASRFYGTGRTNEQFF
TRBV5-6	TRBJ1-4	CASSSWGLINEKLFF
TRBV9	TRBJ2-4	CASSAAPAGAKNIQYF
TRBV6-2/TRBV6-3	TRBJ1-1	CASSYSPPTGVATEAFF
TRBV18	TRBJ2-3	CASSPPGLAGGTDTQYF
TRBV9	TRBJ2-1	CASAVPPHSEQFF
TRBV4-3	TRBJ1-3	CASSHQTGASGNTIYF
TRBV7-8	TRBJ1-3	CASSLARWLSGNTIYF
TRBV5-1	TRBJ2-7	CASSLQGVSNEQYF
TRBV27	TRBJ1-2	CASSLAGTDSFYGYTF
TRBV10-1	TRBJ2-7	CASSESGADSYEQYF
TRBV3-1/TRBV3-2	TRBJ2-4	CASSLSGLVFDIQYF
TRBV4-3	TRBJ1-2	CASSPGGINYGYTF
TRBV7-2	TRBJ2-6	CASSHKGGAGANVLTF
TRBV2	TRBJ2-5	CASKERGWETQYF
TRBV30	TRBJ2-2	CAWSRGGGELFF
TRBV2	TRBJ1-6	CASSDWGLNSPLHF
TRBV30	TRBJ2-4	CAWSGGTLEAKNIQYF
TRBV7-2	TRBJ1-6	CASSLNQGRFNSPLHF
TRBV7-9	TRBJ2-7	CASSETGRSSYEQYF
TRBV9	TRBJ1-6	CASSVGTMGDSPLHF
TRBV30	TRBJ1-6	CAWSPGGRYNSPLHF
TRBV24-1	TRBJ2-5	CATSGDRAEETQYF
TRBV7-6	TRBJ2-3	CASSLGLAVSADTQYF
TRBV27	TRBJ1-6	CASSWQINSPLHF
TRBV12-3/TRBV12-4	TRBJ2-5	CASSLRGETQYF
TRBV10-1	TRBJ2-3	CASSDSGEGTDTQYF
TRBV15	TRBJ2-3	CATSREAGGLDTQYF
TRBV19	TRBJ1-2	CASSIGALGYTF
TRBV19	TRBJ2-3	CASSLWTGPAPDTQYF
TRBV7-9	TRBJ1-1	CASSSVPRTLYTEAFF
TRBV11-2	TRBJ2-3	CASSPWTGATDTQYF
TRBV2	TRBJ2-3	CASMNGTRNTDTQYF
TRBV5-4	TRBJ1-1	CASSLDATEPMNTEAFF
TRBV4-1	TRBJ1-1	CASSQEARGEMNTEAFF
TRBV15	TRBJ2-2	CATSRVDSYTGELFF
TRBV27	TRBJ2-1	CASSFSLVGTEQFF
TRBV4-3	TRBJ2-1	CASSQDRRGLNEQFF
TRBV5-4	TRBJ2-5	CASSQGTRTQYF
TRBV4-2	TRBJ2-2	CASREGLAPETNTGELFF
TRBV9	TRBJ2-1	CASSVLNSYNEQFF
TRBV6-2/TRBV6-3	TRBJ2-7	CASSYNYYEQYF
TRBV7-2	TRBJ2-5	CASSTLGETQYF